The clone carrying this T cell receptor beta chain has a handful of counts. This specimen belongs to a study of glioma-infiltrating T cells after dendritic cell vaccination. Overall study: Treatment, given 2003 to 2012, was autologous tumor lysate-pulsed dendritic cell vaccination. Patients received three intradermal dendritic cell vaccine injections at biweekly intervals.

No glioblastoma patient carried an isocitrate dehydrogenase mutation. The primer mix had 60 V beta and 13 J beta primers. Method: immunoSEQ multiplex PCR; TCRdb's copy keeps in-frame clones and lacks some. The data contain 95,000 or so clones, more than 75% of them singletons. CDR3 length: 13 amino acids. Germline V gene lookup returns CDR1 SGHTA and CDR2 FQGTGA. V was pared by 5 bases and J by 1 base, with 8 bases between. This receptor was obtained from a human donor with glioblastoma. The chain is built from TRBV7-3 and TRBJ1-1; a possible D gene is TRBD1 (5 bases). This sample comprised blood, obtained before dendritic cell vaccination. In nucleotides, the CDR3 is TGTGCCAGCAGCGAAACAGGGAACACTGAAGCTTTCTTT. This codes for CASSETGNTEAFF.